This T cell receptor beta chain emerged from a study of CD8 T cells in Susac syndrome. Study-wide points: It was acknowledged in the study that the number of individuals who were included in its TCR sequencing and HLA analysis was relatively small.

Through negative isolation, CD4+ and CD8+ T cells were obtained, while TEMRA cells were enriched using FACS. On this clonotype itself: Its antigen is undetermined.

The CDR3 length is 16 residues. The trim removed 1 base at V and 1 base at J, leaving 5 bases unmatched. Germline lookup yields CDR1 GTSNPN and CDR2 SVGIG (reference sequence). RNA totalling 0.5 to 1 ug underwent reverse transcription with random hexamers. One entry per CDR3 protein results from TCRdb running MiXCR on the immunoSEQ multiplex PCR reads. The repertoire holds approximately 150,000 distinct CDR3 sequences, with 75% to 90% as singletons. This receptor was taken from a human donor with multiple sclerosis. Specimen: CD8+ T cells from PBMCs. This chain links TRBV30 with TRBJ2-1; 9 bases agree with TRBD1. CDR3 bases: TGTGCCTGGAGTGACCCCGGACAGGGGTCCTACAATGAGCAGTTCTTC. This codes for CAWSDPGQGSYNEQFF.